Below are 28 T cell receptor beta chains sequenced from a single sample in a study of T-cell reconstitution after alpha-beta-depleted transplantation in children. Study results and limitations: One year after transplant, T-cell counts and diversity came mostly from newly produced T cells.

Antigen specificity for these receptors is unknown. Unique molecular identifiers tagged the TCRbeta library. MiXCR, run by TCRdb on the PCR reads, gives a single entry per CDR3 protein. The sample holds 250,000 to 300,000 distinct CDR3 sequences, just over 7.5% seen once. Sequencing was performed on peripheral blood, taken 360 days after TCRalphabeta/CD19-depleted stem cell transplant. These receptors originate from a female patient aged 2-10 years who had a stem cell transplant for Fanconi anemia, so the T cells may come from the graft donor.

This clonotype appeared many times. DNA of the CDR3: TGTGCCAGCAGCTTCGTCCCGGGACAGGGAAGCGATACGCAGTATTTT. Translation gives CASSFVPGQGSDTQYF. V and J are TRBV7-2 and TRBJ2-3; TRBD1 agrees at 9 bases. The V gene end was trimmed by 3 bases and the J gene end by 6 bases; junction bases not matched to a gene: 10. The germline CDR1 and CDR2 sequences are SGHTA and FQGNSA. This CDR3 spans 16 amino acids.

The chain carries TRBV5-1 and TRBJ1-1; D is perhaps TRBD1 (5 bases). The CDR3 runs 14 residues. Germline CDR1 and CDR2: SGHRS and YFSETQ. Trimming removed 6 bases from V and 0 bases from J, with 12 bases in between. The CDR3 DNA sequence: TGCGCCAGCACCCCCGGGGGGGTGAACACTGAAGCTTTCTTT. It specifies CASTPGGVNTEAFF.

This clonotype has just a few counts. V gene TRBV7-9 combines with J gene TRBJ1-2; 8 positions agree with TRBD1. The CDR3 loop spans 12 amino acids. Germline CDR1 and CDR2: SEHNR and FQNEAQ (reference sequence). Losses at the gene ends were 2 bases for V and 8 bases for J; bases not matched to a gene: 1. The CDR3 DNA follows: TGTGCCAGCAGCTTATGGGACAGGGGCTACACCTTC. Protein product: CASSLWDRGYTF.

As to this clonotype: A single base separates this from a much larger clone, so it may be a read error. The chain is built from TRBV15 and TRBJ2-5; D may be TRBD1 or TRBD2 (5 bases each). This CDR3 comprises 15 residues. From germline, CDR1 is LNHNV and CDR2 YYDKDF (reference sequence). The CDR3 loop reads CATCRDSGPQETQYF. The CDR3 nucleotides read TGTGCCACCTGCAGAGATTCGGGACCCCAAGAGACCCAGTACTTC.

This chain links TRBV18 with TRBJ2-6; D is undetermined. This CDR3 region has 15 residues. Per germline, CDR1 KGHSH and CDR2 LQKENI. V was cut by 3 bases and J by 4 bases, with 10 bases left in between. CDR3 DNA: TGTGCCAGCTCACCCGGACGGTACGGGGCCAACGTCCTGACTTTC. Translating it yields CASSPGRYGANVLTF.

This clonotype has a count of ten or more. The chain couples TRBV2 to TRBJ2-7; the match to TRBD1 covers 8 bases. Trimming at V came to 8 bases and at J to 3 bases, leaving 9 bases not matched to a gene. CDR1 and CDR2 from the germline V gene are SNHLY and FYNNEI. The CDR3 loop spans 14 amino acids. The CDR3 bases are TGTGCCAGCGAAATCGGACAGGGTAACTACGAGCAGTACTTC. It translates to CASEIGQGNYEQYF.

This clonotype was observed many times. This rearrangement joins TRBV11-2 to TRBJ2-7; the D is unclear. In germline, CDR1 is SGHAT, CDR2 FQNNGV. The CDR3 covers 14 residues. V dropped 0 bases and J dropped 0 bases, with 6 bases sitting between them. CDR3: CASSLDWLSYEQYF. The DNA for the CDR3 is TGTGCCAGCAGCTTAGATTGGCTCTCCTACGAGCAGTACTTC.

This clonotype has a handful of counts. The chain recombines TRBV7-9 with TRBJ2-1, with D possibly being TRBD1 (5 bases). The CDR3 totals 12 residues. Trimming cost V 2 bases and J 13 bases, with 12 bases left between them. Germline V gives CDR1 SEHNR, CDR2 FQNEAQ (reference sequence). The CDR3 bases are TGTGCCAGCAGCTTATATCAGGGATCTCAGTTCTTC. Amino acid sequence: CASSLYQGSQFF.

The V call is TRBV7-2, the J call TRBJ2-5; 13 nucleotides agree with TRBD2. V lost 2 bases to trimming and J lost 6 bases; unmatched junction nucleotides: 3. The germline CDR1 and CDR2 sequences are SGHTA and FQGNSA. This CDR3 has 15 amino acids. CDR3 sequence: CASSLRLAGGQTQYF. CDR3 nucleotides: TGTGCCAGCAGCTTAAGACTAGCGGGGGGACAGACCCAGTACTTC.

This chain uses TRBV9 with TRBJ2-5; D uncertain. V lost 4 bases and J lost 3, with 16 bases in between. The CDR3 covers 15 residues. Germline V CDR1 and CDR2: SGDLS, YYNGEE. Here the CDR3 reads CASSSRRVGEETQYF. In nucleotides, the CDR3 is TGTGCCAGCAGCTCCAGGCGTGTGGGTGAAGAGACCCAGTACTTC.

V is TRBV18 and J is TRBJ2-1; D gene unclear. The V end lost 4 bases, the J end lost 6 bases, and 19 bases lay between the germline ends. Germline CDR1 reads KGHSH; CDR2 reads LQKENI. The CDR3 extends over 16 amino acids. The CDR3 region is CASSRVGPATPNEQFF. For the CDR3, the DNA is TGTGCCAGCTCACGCGTCGGACCGGCGACTCCCAATGAGCAGTTCTTC.

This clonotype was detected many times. In DNA form, the CDR3 reads TGTGCCATCAGACCCGACAGGGGCGCAGATACGCAGTATTTT. Translated: CAIRPDRGADTQYF. This chain connects TRBV10-3 to TRBJ2-3; TRBD1 matches at 8 bases. The CDR3 consists of 14 residues. CDR1 and CDR2 from the germline V gene are ENHRY and SYGVKD. The ends lost 6 bases at V and 4 bases at J; junction bases unmatched: 6.

In DNA form, the CDR3 reads TGTGCCACCAGCAGAGGCCCCTTAAACACCATATATTTT. It encodes CATSRGPLNTIYF. This chain joins TRBV15 and TRBJ1-3; D ambiguous. V was pared by 1 base and J by 6 bases, with 7 bases between. This CDR3 is 13 amino acids long. Germline values: CDR1 LNHNV, CDR2 YYDKDF (reference sequence).

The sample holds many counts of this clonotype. The CDR3: CATDRGQIATNEKLFF. In nucleotides, the CDR3 is TGTGCCACCGACCGGGGACAGATTGCAACTAATGAAAAACTGTTTTTT. This chain uses TRBV6-1 with TRBJ1-4; 7 bases fit TRBD1. The junction had 11 bases not matched to a gene; V was cut back by 10 bases and J by 0 bases. Germline V gene data show CDR1 as MNHNS and CDR2 as SASEGT. This CDR3 is built from 16 residues.

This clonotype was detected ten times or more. CDR3 sequence reads: CASNLGQGLMNTEAFF. DNA for the CDR3: TGTGCCAGCAATCTGGGACAGGGTCTCATGAACACTGAAGCTTTCTTT. V and J are TRBV12-3 or TRBV12-4 and TRBJ1-1, with 9 bases that match TRBD1. With 7 bases clipped from V and 0 bases from J, the junction kept 9 bases outside the gene matches. The CDR3 covers 16 residues.

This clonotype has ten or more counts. The CDR3 region has the DNA TGTGCCATCGGCCCTAGCGGGAGGGCTTACGAGCAGTACTTC. This sequence encodes CAIGPSGRAYEQYF. The genes are TRBV10-3 and TRBJ2-7; 12 bases line up with TRBD2. The CDR3 extends over 14 amino acids. The ends lost 8 bases at V and 4 bases at J; junction bases unmatched: 6. Germline V CDR1 and CDR2: ENHRY, SYGVKD.

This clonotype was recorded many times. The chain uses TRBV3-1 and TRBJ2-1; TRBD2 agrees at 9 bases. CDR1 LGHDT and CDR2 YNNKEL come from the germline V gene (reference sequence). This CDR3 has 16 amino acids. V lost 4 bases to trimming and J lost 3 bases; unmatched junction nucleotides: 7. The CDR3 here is CASSRQTSGFYNEQFF. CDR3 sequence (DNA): TGTGCCAGCAGCCGACAGACTAGCGGATTCTACAATGAGCAGTTCTTC.

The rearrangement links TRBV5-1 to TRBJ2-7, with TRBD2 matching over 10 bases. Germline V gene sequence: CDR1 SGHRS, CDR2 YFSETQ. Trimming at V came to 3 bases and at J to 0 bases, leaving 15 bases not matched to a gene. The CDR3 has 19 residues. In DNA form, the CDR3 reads TGCGCCAGCAGCTCGTGGCCGGGACTAGCGCAAACAAACTCCTACGAGCAGTACTTC. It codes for CASSSWPGLAQTNSYEQYF.

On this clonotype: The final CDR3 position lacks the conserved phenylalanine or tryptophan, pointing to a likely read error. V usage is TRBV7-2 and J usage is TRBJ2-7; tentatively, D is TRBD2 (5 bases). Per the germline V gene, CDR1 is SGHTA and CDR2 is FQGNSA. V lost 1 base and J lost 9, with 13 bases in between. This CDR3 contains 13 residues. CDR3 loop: CASSLGAGLGQYS. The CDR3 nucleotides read TGTGCCAGCAGCTTAGGTGCGGGCCTTGGGCAGTACTCC.

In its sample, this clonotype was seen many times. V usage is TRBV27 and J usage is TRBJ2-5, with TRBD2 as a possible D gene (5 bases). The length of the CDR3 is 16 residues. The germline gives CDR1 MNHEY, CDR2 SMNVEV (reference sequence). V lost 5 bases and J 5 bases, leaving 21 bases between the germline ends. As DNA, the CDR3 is TGTGCCAGCAGTCCCCAGGTGGATAGCGCGGCGGAGACCCAGTACTTC. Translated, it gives CASSPQVDSAAETQYF.

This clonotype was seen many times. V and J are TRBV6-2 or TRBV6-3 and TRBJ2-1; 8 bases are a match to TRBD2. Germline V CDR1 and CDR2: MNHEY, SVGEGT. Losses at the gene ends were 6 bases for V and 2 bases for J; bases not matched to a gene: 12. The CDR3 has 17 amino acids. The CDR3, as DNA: TGTGCCAGCAGCCCTCTCGGACTAGCTAGTCCCTACAATGAGCAGTTCTTC. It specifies CASSPLGLASPYNEQFF.

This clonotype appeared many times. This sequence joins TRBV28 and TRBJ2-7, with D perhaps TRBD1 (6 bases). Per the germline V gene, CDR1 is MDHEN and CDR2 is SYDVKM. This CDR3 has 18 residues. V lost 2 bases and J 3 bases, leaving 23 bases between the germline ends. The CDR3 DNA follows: TGTGCCAGCAGTTTACCTTTAGGGGGTGGAAGGGCCTTCTACGAGCAGTACTTC. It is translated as CASSLPLGGGRAFYEQYF.

CDR3 sequence: CASSQVAGSRSNTIYF. CDR3 nucleotides: TGTGCCAGCAGCCAAGTAGCGGGATCGCGGTCCAACACCATATATTTT. The chain combines TRBV14 with TRBJ1-3; D not certain. This CDR3 spans 16 amino acids. Germline V gives CDR1 SGHDN, CDR2 FVKESK. V dropped 1 base and J dropped 7 bases, with 17 bases sitting between them. The entire variable domain, with the rest obtained from reference TRBV14 and TRBJ1-3, is as follows: EAGVTQFPSHSVIEKGQTVTLRCDPISGHDNLYWYRRVMGKEIKFLLHFVKESKQDESGMPNNRFLAERTGGTYSTLKVQPAELEDSGVYFCASSQVAGSRSNTIYFGEGSWLTVV.

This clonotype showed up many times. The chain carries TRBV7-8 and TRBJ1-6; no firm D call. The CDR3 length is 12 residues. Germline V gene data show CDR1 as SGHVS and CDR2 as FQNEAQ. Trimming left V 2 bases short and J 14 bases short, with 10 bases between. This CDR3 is CASSLWAGALHF. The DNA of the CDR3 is TGTGCCAGCAGCTTATGGGCCGGGGCCCTCCACTTT.

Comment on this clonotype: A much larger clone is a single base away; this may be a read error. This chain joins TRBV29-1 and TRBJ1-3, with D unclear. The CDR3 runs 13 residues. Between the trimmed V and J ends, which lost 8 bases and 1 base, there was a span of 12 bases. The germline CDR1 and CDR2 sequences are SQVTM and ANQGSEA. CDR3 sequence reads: CSTDMRSGNTIYF. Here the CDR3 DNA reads TGCAGCACCGACATGAGATCTGGAAACACCATATATTTT.

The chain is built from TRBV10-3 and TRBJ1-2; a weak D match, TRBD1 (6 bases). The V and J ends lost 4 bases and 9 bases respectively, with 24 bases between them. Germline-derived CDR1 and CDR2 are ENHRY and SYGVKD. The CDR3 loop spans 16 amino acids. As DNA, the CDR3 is TGTGCCATCAGTGTTTCCTCACAGGGTAACCTATGGAGCTACACCTTC. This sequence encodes CAISVSSQGNLWSYTF.

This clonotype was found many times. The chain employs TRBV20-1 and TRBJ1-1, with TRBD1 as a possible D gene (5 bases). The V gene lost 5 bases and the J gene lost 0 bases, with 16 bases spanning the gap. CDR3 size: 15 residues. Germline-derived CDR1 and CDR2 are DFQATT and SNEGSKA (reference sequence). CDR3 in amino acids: CSAHSLTALNTEAFF. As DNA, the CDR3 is TGCAGTGCTCACTCCCTGACAGCCTTGAACACTGAAGCTTTCTTT.

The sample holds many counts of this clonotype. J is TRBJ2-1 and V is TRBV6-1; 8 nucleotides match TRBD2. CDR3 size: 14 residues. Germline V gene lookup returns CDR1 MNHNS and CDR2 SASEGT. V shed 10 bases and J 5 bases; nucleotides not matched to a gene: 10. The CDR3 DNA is TGTGCCACCCTACTTAGCGGGGCGAACAATGAGCAGTTCTTC. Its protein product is CATLLSGANNEQFF.